Listed below are T cell receptor beta chains from one sample, sequenced in a study of T cells in localized non-small cell lung cancer. Produced via immunoSEQ multiplex PCR; TCRdb's table is partial and in-frame only. This table holds around 2,000 clones, around 18% found once. Sequencing used lung tumor tissue, obtained before any cancer treatment. The receptors shown here come from a man between 40 and 69 years old with stage I lung adenocarcinoma. The CDR3 runs from the conserved cysteine through the conserved F or W. Where a row states a size, it is once, few, many or the class of an expanded clone; other rows omit it.

size,V,J,CDR3
.,TRBV19,TRBJ2-4,CASSLGPSGGSSNIQYF
few,TRBV7-1,TRBJ1-1,CASSLFTDTEAFF
.,TRBV11-3,TRBJ2-5,CASSLVQGVETQYF
few,TRBV11-3,TRBJ2-7,CASSSLAGAGSREQYF
.,TRBV5-1,TRBJ2-5,CASSLAASGGVETQYF
few,TRBV28,TRBJ1-5,CASSLEDRDGESNQPQHF
few,TRBV23-1,TRBJ1-4,CASSLRSAEKLFF
few,TRBV6-8,TRBJ1-3,CASSGGQGSSGNTIYF
.,TRBV25-1,TRBJ1-4,CASSELIEGARGEKLFF
.,TRBV28,TRBJ2-1,CASRAGAPESSYNEQFF
.,TRBV19,TRBJ2-7,CASSILGQGNREQYF
few,TRBV11-3,TRBJ2-2,CASSPRTRTNTGELFF
few,TRBV6-8,TRBJ2-1,CASSEAGSYNEQFF
.,TRBV11-3,TRBJ2-1,CASSLLGLVIDEQFF
few,TRBV11-3,TRBJ2-7,CASSARGDSASYEQYF
few,TRBV11-3,TRBJ2-3,CASSPPRRGRADTQYF
large,TRBV29-1,TRBJ1-4,CSVAVAPAGEKLFF
large,TRBV14,TRBJ1-1,CASSVTEMAEAFF
few,TRBV6-8,TRBJ2-4,CASSGTGLGNIQYF
few,TRBV18,TRBJ1-1,CASSSNEWGYTEAFF
medium-sized,TRBV6-8,TRBJ2-3,CASSYARSGSPDTQYF
medium-sized,TRBV11-3,TRBJ1-1,CASTSGLRGSTEAFF